This T cell receptor (beta chain) appears in the sequencing data of a study of T cell changes during pregnancy in multiple sclerosis. V was shortened by 4 bases and J by 0 bases, with 16 bases between the two germline ends. Germline values: CDR1 SGHNT, CDR2 YYREEE (reference sequence). CDR3 length: 17 amino acids. Data came from immunoSEQ multiplex PCR; TCRdb stores just in-frame clones and leaves some out. The sample has just over 50,000 clones, 94% seen once; the top ten hold about 0.5%. This receptor was obtained from a female donor with multiple sclerosis, enrolled in a pregnancy study. The gene calls are TRBV5-4 and TRBJ1-4, with D hard to call. The source material was CD4+ T cells from peripheral blood mononuclear cells, sampled in the second trimester of pregnancy. For the CDR3, the DNA is TGTGCCAGCAGCCCTAGACCCGTTACTCCAACTAATGAAAAACTGTTTTTT. This encodes CASSPRPVTPTNEKLFF.